This T cell receptor beta chain originates from a study of T cell repertoires in cytomegalovirus infection. Study in general: TCR beta signatures that were public indicated CMV infection and matching HLA type.

This clonotype was detected many times. What it binds is not known. MiXCR, applied by TCRdb to the reads, yields one record per CDR3 protein. The data hold fewer than 350,000 distinct CDR3 sequences, with 8% to 10% observed a single time. Study outcomes and limitations: There were carriers of CMV plus the relevant HLA, and cumulative public TCR beta family frequency identified them. In two of eight donors, the top clonotype was HLA-C-restricted CMV-specific.

Sequenced input: PBMCs. This clonotype was sampled from a human donor in good health (CMV status not recorded). Some clones in this sample may be carry-over from other donors' samples.

CDR3 residues: CSARVTLSTDTQYF. The DNA for the CDR3 is TGCAGTGCTAGAGTGACCTTATCCACAGATACGCAGTATTTT. V gene TRBV20-1 combines with J gene TRBJ2-3; D remains unclear. Per the germline V gene, CDR1 is DFQATT and CDR2 is SNEGSKA (reference sequence). The length of the CDR3 is 14 residues. V shed 1 base and J shed 2 bases, with 10 bases lying between them.